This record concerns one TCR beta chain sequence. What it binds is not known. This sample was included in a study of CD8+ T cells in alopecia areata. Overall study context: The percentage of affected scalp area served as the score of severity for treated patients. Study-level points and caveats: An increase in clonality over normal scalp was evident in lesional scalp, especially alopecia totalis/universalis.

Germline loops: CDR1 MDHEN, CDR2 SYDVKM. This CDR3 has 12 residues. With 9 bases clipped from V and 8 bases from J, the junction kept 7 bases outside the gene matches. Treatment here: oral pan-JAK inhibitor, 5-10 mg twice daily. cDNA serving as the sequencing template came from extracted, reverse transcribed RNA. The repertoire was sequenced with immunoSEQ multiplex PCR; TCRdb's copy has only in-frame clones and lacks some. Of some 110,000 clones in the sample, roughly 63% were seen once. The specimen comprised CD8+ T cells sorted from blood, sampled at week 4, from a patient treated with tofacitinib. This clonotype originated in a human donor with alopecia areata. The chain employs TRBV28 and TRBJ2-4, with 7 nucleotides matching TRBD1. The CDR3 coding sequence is TGTGCCAGTACAGGGGAAACATACATTCAGTACTTC. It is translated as CASTGETYIQYF.